The 16 T cell receptor beta chains listed next were all sequenced from one sample in a study of cytomegalovirus exposure and HLA in healthy donors. 60 Vbeta and 13 Jbeta primers were used in PCR. Sequencing was performed with immunoSEQ multiplex PCR; in TCRdb, only in-frame clones are kept and a portion is missing. The data hold hundreds of thousands of clones, with about 90% observed a single time. Sample: PBMCs. These receptors were collected from a woman younger than 35 in good health and CMV-seronegative.

This rearrangement joins TRBV30 to TRBJ1-2; a possible D gene is TRBD1 (6 bases). The V gene lost 4 bases and the J gene lost 4 bases, with 13 bases spanning the gap. CDR3 length: 13 residues. The germline V gene encodes CDR1 GTSNPN and CDR2 SVGIG (reference sequence). As DNA, the CDR3 is TGTGCCTGGAAGGGCAGGGGAGTCTATGGCTACACCTTC. Translation gives CAWKGRGVYGYTF.

This clone appeared once. The rearrangement joins TRBV5-1 to TRBJ1-4; TRBD1 matches 7 bases. V was clipped by 5 bases and J by 6 bases; unmatched bases: 7. From germline, CDR1 is SGHRS and CDR2 YFSETQ. This CDR3 is built from 14 residues. This CDR3 reads CASSTDRAHEKLFF. CDR3 nucleotides: TGCGCCAGCAGTACCGACAGGGCTCATGAAAAACTGTTTTTT.

In its sample, this clone was seen once. The chain couples TRBV29-1 to TRBJ2-7; D gene uncertain. Per the germline V gene, CDR1 is SQVTM and CDR2 is ANQGSEA. Between the trimmed V and J ends, which lost 4 bases and 4 bases, there was a span of 11 bases. CDR3 length: 12 residues. The CDR3 loop is CSVGGDQYEQYF. The CDR3 nucleotides are TGCAGCGTTGGAGGTGACCAATACGAGCAGTACTTC.

This chain uses TRBV10-2 with TRBJ2-3; 9 nucleotides align to TRBD2. J lost 2 bases, V lost 3 bases, and 9 bases had no gene match. Germline CDR1 and CDR2: WSHSY and SAAADI. The CDR3 totals 17 residues. CDR3 DNA: TGCGCCAGCAGTGATCTCGGCGGGGGGGCCCCCACAGATACGCAGTATTTT. This sequence encodes CASSDLGGGAPTDTQYF.

This chain links TRBV27 with TRBJ2-2; TRBD1 matches at 8 bases. V shed 4 bases and J 6 bases; nucleotides not matched to a gene: 7. Germline lookup yields CDR1 MNHEY and CDR2 SMNVEV (reference sequence). The CDR3 length is 15 residues. CDR3 in amino acids: CASSSAGQGPGELFF. The CDR3 DNA reads as TGTGCCAGCAGTTCCGCTGGACAGGGACCCGGGGAGCTGTTTTTT.

V gene TRBV7-9 combines with J gene TRBJ2-3; 7 bases align to TRBD2. From germline, CDR1 is SEHNR and CDR2 FQNEAQ (reference sequence). Trimming at V came to 4 bases and at J to 2 bases, leaving 6 bases not matched to a gene. The CDR3 is 15 residues long. The CDR3 reads CASSSTGTNTDTQYF. The CDR3 coding sequence is TGTGCCAGCAGCTCGACCGGGACTAACACAGATACGCAGTATTTT. The variable domain in full, completed from reference TRBV7-9 and TRBJ2-3, reads DTGVSQNPRHKITKRGQNVTFRCDPISEHNRLYWYRQTLGQGPEFLTYFQNEAQLEKSRLLSDRFSAERPKGSFSTLEIQRTEQGDSAMYLCASSSTGTNTDTQYFGPGTRLTVL.

The table lists this clone with a few counts. The chain has TRBV7-9 and TRBJ1-2, with D perhaps matching TRBD1 (6 bases). Per the germline V gene, CDR1 is SEHNR and CDR2 is FQNEAQ (reference sequence). V lost 1 base and J 1 base, leaving 10 bases between the germline ends. The CDR3 covers 15 residues. CDR3 region: CASSLGTQGNYGYTF. CDR3 in DNA: TGTGCCAGCAGCTTAGGGACACAGGGTAACTATGGCTACACCTTC. The complete variable domain, with remaining parts taken from reference TRBV7-9 and TRBJ1-2, reads DTGVSQNPRHKITKRGQNVTFRCDPISEHNRLYWYRQTLGQGPEFLTYFQNEAQLEKSRLLSDRFSAERPKGSFSTLEIQRTEQGDSAMYLCASSLGTQGNYGYTFGSGTRLTVV.

The chain carries TRBV5-4 and TRBJ2-1; 11 nucleotides line up with TRBD2. J gave up 3 bases and V 4 bases, and 6 bases lay outside the gene matches. The CDR3 runs to 16 residues. Germline V CDR1 and CDR2: SGHNT, YYREEE (reference sequence). The DNA for the CDR3 is TGTGCCAGCAGCCGCTTGGGACTAGCGGACTACAATGAGCAGTTCTTC. Residues: CASSRLGLADYNEQFF.

The CDR3 region has the DNA TGTGCCAGCAGCTTAGGTACAGGACTAGCGGAGCAGTACTTC. It codes for CASSLGTGLAEQYF. The V and J genes are TRBV7-8 and TRBJ2-7, with 9 bases lining up with TRBD2. The CDR3 covers 14 residues. After removal of 1 base from V and 7 bases from J, the junction contained 5 bases not matched to a gene. The germline gives CDR1 SGHVS, CDR2 FQNEAQ.

The chain employs TRBV10-3 and TRBJ2-3; maybe TRBD1 (6 bases). CDR3 size: 12 residues. Germline assignment: CDR1 ENHRY and CDR2 SYGVKD. V was clipped by 8 bases and J by 2 bases, with 8 bases between them. The CDR3: CAIGDNTDTQYF. CDR3 DNA sequence: TGTGCCATCGGGGACAACACAGATACGCAGTATTTT.

The chain joins TRBV6-6 to TRBJ1-2; D not resolved. V gave up 5 bases and J gave up 14 bases, with 15 bases separating them. The V gene's germline CDR1 is MNHNY and CDR2 SVGAGI (reference sequence). CDR3 length: 11 amino acids. The CDR3 nucleotides read TGTGCCAGCAGTGAACCAACGACAAATACCTTC. It codes for CASSEPTTNTF.

This clone was detected once. The chain carries TRBV4-3 and TRBJ1-2; maybe TRBD1 (6 bases). Per germline, CDR1 LGHNA and CDR2 YSLEER. The CDR3 consists of 16 residues. V lost 0 bases and J lost 2, with 13 bases in between. CDR3 coding DNA: TGCGCCAGCAGCCAAGATCCGACAGGCACAAACTATGGCTACACCTTC. The encoded protein is CASSQDPTGTNYGYTF.

This chain joins TRBV9 and TRBJ2-7; the match to TRBD1 covers 8 bases. The CDR3 spans 16 residues. After removal of 3 bases from V and 5 bases from J, the junction contained 13 bases not matched to a gene. Germline CDR1 and CDR2: SGDLS and YYNGEE. CDR3 nucleotide sequence: TGTGCCAGCAGCGCAACTCGAGGACAGGGCATCCACGAGCAGTACTTC. Translated, it gives CASSATRGQGIHEQYF.

The chain carries TRBV4-1 and TRBJ2-3; 8 positions agree with TRBD2. The CDR3 has 15 amino acids. The V gene's germline CDR1 is MGHRA and CDR2 YSYEKL. V was pared by 5 bases and J by 3 bases, with 7 bases of the junction left unmatched. The CDR3 protein is CASSSRTSPTDTQYF. CDR3 coding DNA: TGCGCCAGCAGCTCACGGACTAGCCCGACAGATACGCAGTATTTT.

This chain connects TRBV25-1 to TRBJ2-7, with a possible D match to TRBD1 (5 bases). V dropped 5 bases and J dropped 1 base, with 18 bases sitting between them. The CDR3 sequence is 16 residues long. From germline, CDR1 is MGHDK and CDR2 SYGVNS. CDR3 amino acids: CASSRHRLGESYEQYF. CDR3 nucleotide sequence: TGTGCCAGCAGTAGACACAGGTTAGGGGAATCCTACGAGCAGTACTTC.

The chain carries TRBV5-1 and TRBJ2-2, with TRBD2 matching over 7 bases. Germline V CDR1 and CDR2: SGHRS, YFSETQ. The junction had 11 bases not matched to a gene; V was cut back by 4 bases and J by 2 bases. This CDR3 has 17 residues. The CDR3 DNA reads TGCGCCAGCAGCGCAGGACTAGGCTTTTCTAACACCGGGGAGCTGTTTTTT. This translates into CASSAGLGFSNTGELFF.